This T cell receptor (beta chain) was sequenced in a study of early T cells in non-severe SARS-CoV-2 infection. Study overall: The sequenced material was bulk RNA from unsorted whole blood, and its chains were unpaired. Study conclusions and caveats: Private and CD4 specificities were missed by VDJdb matching, which favored anti-spike CD8 responses.

The CDR3 covers 15 residues. Germline CDR1 reads LGHNA; CDR2 reads YNFKEQ. V was clipped by 4 bases and J by 2 bases; unmatched bases: 2. Attached unique molecular identifiers marked individual cDNA molecules. TCRdb independently ran MiXCR on the 5' RACE reads; one entry per CDR3 protein. The table shows around 58,000 distinct CDR3 sequences, with over 4.5% occurring only once. In this sample, this clonotype turned up many times. Its matching antigen is unknown. What was sequenced was whole blood. The TCR comes from an adult who was a healthcare worker with PCR-confirmed SARS-CoV-2 infection or an uninfected control (not recorded which). V usage is TRBV4-2 and J usage is TRBJ2-5, with 12 bases matching TRBD2. CDR3: CASSLGTSGQETQYF. The CDR3 DNA is TGTGCCAGCAGCCTCGGGACTAGCGGGCAAGAGACCCAGTACTTC.